Listed below are T cell receptor beta chains from one sample, sequenced in a study of vaccination effects on CD4 cells after COVID-19. Some clones are missing from TCRdb's copy, which holds only in-frame ones; the method was immunoSEQ multiplex PCR. Of fewer than 40,000 clones in the sample, approximately 82% were seen once. These TCRs are of unknown antigen specificity. Source: CD4+ T cells from PBMCs cultured with HCoV-NL63 spike peptides, taken after COVID-19 vaccination. The receptors derive from a human donor who received a COVID-19 vaccine. Some clones in this sample may be carry-over from other donors' samples. The CDR3 runs from the conserved cysteine through the conserved F or W. A D gene is named only where the DNA matches it firmly. Clone size is given for some rows only: seen once, a few or many times, or a class if the clone is expanded.

v_call	d_call	clone_size	j_call	cdr3_nt	cdr3_aa
TRBV6-5	NA	NA	TRBJ1-2	TGTGCCAGCAGTTACCCCGCGGACAGATTCTATGGCTACACCTTC	CASSYPADRFYGYTF
TRBV12-5	NA	NA	TRBJ2-3	TGTGCTAGTGGTTTGGTACCTGACGGATCTAGCACAGATACGCAGTATTTT	CASGLVPDGSSTDTQYF
TRBV27	TRBD2	NA	TRBJ2-3	TGTGCCAGCAGTTTAACCCGGGGGGAGACAGATACGCAGTATTTT	CASSLTRGETDTQYF
TRBV9	NA	few	TRBJ1-2	TGTGCCAGCAGCGAGGGGGGATCGCCGAATCCGTGGTATGGCTACACCTTC	CASSEGGSPNPWYGYTF
TRBV2	NA	once	TRBJ1-2	TGTGCCAGCAGTGAAGCGGTCGGTGGAGGCTATGGCTACACCTTC	CASSEAVGGGYGYTF
TRBV7-7	NA	NA	TRBJ2-5	TGTGCCAGCAGTACCGGGACCGGAGCTTGGGACCAGTACTTC	CASSTGTGAWDQYF
TRBV5-4	TRBD2	NA	TRBJ2-4	TGTGCCAGCAGCTTGCTACTCGGGGGGGGAGTGGGCATTCAGTACTTC	CASSLLLGGGVGIQYF
TRBV5-5	NA	NA	TRBJ2-5	TGTGCCAGCAGCGGAACAGGGAGGCAAGAGACCCAGTACTTC	CASSGTGRQETQYF
TRBV5-1	NA	NA	TRBJ1-1	TGCGCCAGCAGCTTGGTGGTTAACACTGAAGCTTTCTTT	CASSLVVNTEAFF
TRBV19	NA	NA	TRBJ1-5	TGTGCCAGTAGTCCCGAGGACAGTACTGTAAGGCCCCAGCATTTT	CASSPEDSTVRPQHF
TRBV7-2	NA	NA	TRBJ2-5	TGTGCCAGCACCGGGAGAGAGACCCAGTACTTC	CASTGRETQYF
TRBV27	TRBD2	NA	TRBJ2-3	TGTGCCAGCAGTTTTGCCGGGACTAGCGGGGGGACAGATACGCAGTATTTT	CASSFAGTSGGTDTQYF
TRBV24-1	NA	NA	TRBJ2-4	TGTGCCACCAGTGATGCTGGGTCGGTTTTGTACTTC	CATSDAGSVLYF
TRBV30	NA	NA	TRBJ2-5	TGTGCCTGGAGTAAGGGCTACATGGGAGAGACCCAGTACTTC	CAWSKGYMGETQYF
TRBV28	TRBD1	NA	TRBJ2-1	TGTGCCAGCAGTTTAGGGGGACAGCGTTACAATGAGCAGTTCTTC	CASSLGGQRYNEQFF
TRBV2	NA	NA	TRBJ2-3	TGTGCCAGCATAGGACAAGCGGGTACGCAGTATTTT	CASIGQAGTQYF
TRBV7-2	NA	NA	TRBJ1-3	TGTGCCAGCAGCTTATTTGCAGTCAGCTCTGGAAACACCATATATTTT	CASSLFAVSSGNTIYF
TRBV6-6	NA	NA	TRBJ2-5	TGTGCCAGCAGTTACTCCCAGCAAGAGACCCAGTACTTC	CASSYSQQETQYF
TRBV2	NA	few	TRBJ1-5	TGTGCCAGCAGTGGGACCAATCAGCCCCAGCATTTT	CASSGTNQPQHF
TRBV24-1	NA	NA	TRBJ1-4	TGTGCCACCAGTGATCCAGGGACAAGTAATGAAAAACTGTTTTTT	CATSDPGTSNEKLFF
TRBV5-1	NA	NA	TRBJ2-2	TGCGCCAGCAGCTTGGTGACAGCGAACACCGGGGAGCTGTTTTTT	CASSLVTANTGELFF
TRBV6-5	NA	NA	TRBJ2-2	TGTGCCAGCAGTTACCTGCGGGGGCTCAGCACCGGGGAGCTGTTTTTT	CASSYLRGLSTGELFF